This T cell receptor beta chain comes out of a study of blood T cell repertoires in COVID-19. Whole-study context: Some COVID-19 samples were acute and others convalescent; all came from the United States, Italy and Spain. Sources were T cells, B-cell-depleted T cells, or PBMCs; the material itself was cDNA or gDNA.

There are 13 residues in the CDR3. The germline gives CDR1 GTSNPN, CDR2 SVGIG (reference sequence). V gave up 4 bases and J gave up 2 bases; unmatched junction bases: 2. Per the study methods: Using reference gene primer amplification, nucleated cell counts were estimated. Produced via immunoSEQ multiplex PCR; TCRdb's table is partial and in-frame only. The V and J calls and the clone size are those of that table, but D and trimming were determined from the DNA. The data hold around 110,000 clones, with approximately 90% observed a single time. The gene calls are TRBV30 and TRBJ1-5; 7 bases align to TRBD1. This clonotype originated in a human donor with active COVID-19. The donor label of this sample is uncertain. The sequencing sample was made of peripheral blood. This CDR3 is CAWNQGGNQPQHF. CDR3 nucleotides: TGTGCCTGGAACCAGGGGGGCAATCAGCCCCAGCATTTT. The full variable domain, its missing parts supplied by reference TRBV30 and TRBJ1-5, is SQTIHQWPATLVQPVGSPLSLECTVEGTSNPNLYWYRQAAGRGLQLLFYSVGIGQISSEVPQNLSASRPQDRQFILSSKKLLLSDSGFYLCAWNQGGNQPQHFGDGTRLSIL.